Below, 27 T cell receptor beta chains from the same sample are listed, as sequenced in a study of T cells after yellow fever vaccination. TCRdb reprocessed the 5' RACE reads via MiXCR and lists one record per CDR3 protein. The table records about 160,000 distinct CDR3 sequences, around 7% of them present only once. Sequences were derived from CD4+ T cells sorted from PBMCs, sampled about 5 days after the first yellow fever vaccination. These receptors all come from a man aged 18 to 29 who received the YFV17D yellow fever vaccine.

This clonotype occurred many times. V is TRBV20-1 and J is TRBJ2-7, with TRBD1 as a possible D gene (5 bases). The CDR3 runs 14 residues. CDR1 and CDR2 from the germline V gene are DFQATT and SNEGSKA (reference sequence). Trimming removed 5 bases from V and 5 bases from J, with 19 bases in between. CDR3 sequence (DNA): TGCAGTGCTCTTGGCCACCCACAGGACCACGAGCAGTACGTC. Residues: CSALGHPQDHEQYV.

This chain connects TRBV7-3 to TRBJ1-1; no definite D call. This CDR3 has 16 amino acids. The germline V and J ends were trimmed by 5 bases and 5 bases, with 21 bases remaining between them. Germline assignment: CDR1 SGHTA and CDR2 FQGTGA. As DNA, the CDR3 is TGTGCCAGCAGCGGCCAGAGGCCGGCGTTGATTACTGAAGCTTTCTTT. It translates to CASSGQRPALITEAFF.

In this sample, this clonotype turned up many times. J is TRBJ2-7 and V is TRBV7-7; D not resolved. The CDR3 spans 14 residues. Looked up from germline, CDR1 is SSHAT and CDR2 is FNYEAQ (reference sequence). The CDR3, as DNA: TGTGCTAGCAGCTTAGGTACCCTACCAGGCGAGCAGTACGTC. Protein: CASSLGTLPGEQYV.

The chain combines TRBV29-1 with TRBJ2-7; 7 bases map to TRBD1. The CDR3 is 14 amino acids. Germline V gene data show CDR1 as SQVTM and CDR2 as ANQGSEA. V shed 1 base and J 5 bases; nucleotides not matched to a gene: 8. The CDR3 spells CSVEGRQGYDEQYF. Here the CDR3 DNA reads TGCAGCGTTGAAGGTCGACAGGGCTACGACGAGCAGTACTTC.

CDR3 coding DNA: TGTGCCAGCAGTATCTGGACAGGGGGCCGCACTGAAGCTTTCTTT. Translation gives CASSIWTGGRTEAFF. The V call is TRBV6-1, the J call TRBJ1-1; TRBD1 agrees at 11 bases. The germline V gene encodes CDR1 MNHNS and CDR2 SASEGT. The CDR3 is 15 amino acids. V lost 5 bases to trimming and J lost 4 bases; unmatched junction nucleotides: 6.

This clonotype was detected ten times or more. The gene calls are TRBV12-3 or TRBV12-4 and TRBJ2-4, with D hard to call. This CDR3 contains 11 residues. Trimming stripped 4 bases from V and 10 bases from J, with 8 bases between. CDR3 loop: CASSYGPIQYF. DNA of the CDR3: TGTGCCAGCAGTTATGGGCCTATTCAGTACTTC.

This sequence joins TRBV6-2 or TRBV6-3 and TRBJ2-1, with D possibly being TRBD1 or TRBD2 (5 bases each). The V gene lost 8 bases and the J gene lost 6 bases, with 17 bases spanning the gap. CDR3 size: 14 residues. Per germline, CDR1 MNHEY and CDR2 SVGEGT. The CDR3 coding sequence is TGTGCCAGCGGGGCTAGCAATATTGCCAATGAGCAGTTCTTC. Translation gives CASGASNIANEQFF.

This clonotype was seen a handful of times. V usage is TRBV19 and J usage is TRBJ1-5, with unresolved D. V lost 2 bases, J lost 2 bases, and 4 bases lay in between. The length of the CDR3 is 13 residues. Germline loops: CDR1 LNHDA, CDR2 SQIVND (reference sequence). CDR3 protein: CASSIMGNQPQHF. The CDR3 coding sequence is TGTGCCAGTAGTATAATGGGCAATCAGCCCCAGCATTTT. The full variable domain, completed using reference TRBV19 and TRBJ1-5, is DGGITQSPKYLFRKEGQNVTLSCEQNLNHDAMYWYRQDPGQGLRLIYYSQIVNDFQKGDIAEGYSVSREKKESFPLTVTSAQKNPTAFYLCASSIMGNQPQHFGDGTRLSIL.

This clonotype came up many times. V is TRBV5-6 and J is TRBJ2-7; possible D gene TRBD2, 6 bases. Trimming shortened V by 4 bases and J by 5 bases, and 13 bases separated the two germline ends. The germline gives CDR1 SGHDT, CDR2 YYEEEE. The CDR3 loop spans 13 amino acids. CDR3 DNA sequence: TGTGCCAGCAGCCCCTCGGGGGTCCACGAGCAGTACTTC. Translating it yields CASSPSGVHEQYF.

This clonotype appeared a few times. The rearrangement joins TRBV5-6 to TRBJ1-6; D uncertain. V gave up 4 bases and J gave up 8 bases, with 10 bases separating them. This CDR3 has 13 amino acids. Germline CDR1 and CDR2: SGHDT and YYEEEE. CDR3 residues: CASSLGPDSPLHF. CDR3 DNA sequence: TGTGCCAGCAGCCTCGGACCTGATTCACCCCTCCACTTT.

Ten or more counts support this clonotype. The chain has TRBV7-2 and TRBJ2-7; 8 nucleotides line up with TRBD1. Germline assignment: CDR1 SGHTA and CDR2 FQGNSA. The CDR3 consists of 14 residues. V lost 5 bases, J lost 5 bases, and 8 bases stayed unmatched. CDR3 region: CASSPRRGLNEQYF. CDR3 nucleotides: TGTGCCAGCAGCCCCCGCAGGGGGCTGAACGAGCAGTACTTC.

The J gene is TRBJ2-1, the V gene TRBV11-2; 12 nucleotides match TRBD2. This CDR3 is 15 amino acids long. V trimming: 5 bases; J trimming: 4 bases; junction bases outside the gene matches: 3. The V gene's germline CDR1 is SGHAT and CDR2 FQNNGV. As DNA, the CDR3 is TGTGCCAGCAGCCGGACTAGCGGGGAATACAATGAGCAGTTCTTC. This translates into CASSRTSGEYNEQFF.

This clonotype was seen many times. This chain links TRBV20-1 with TRBJ2-5; D might be TRBD1 (5 bases). V was trimmed by 4 bases and J by 0 bases, leaving 15 bases between them. Germline values: CDR1 DFQATT, CDR2 SNEGSKA (reference sequence). The CDR3 sequence is 15 residues long. CDR3: CSATRPDRYQETQYF. CDR3 DNA sequence: TGCAGTGCTACACGACCTGACAGATACCAAGAGACCCAGTACTTC.

The chain is built from TRBV7-2 and TRBJ1-2; tentatively, D is TRBD1 (5 bases). V gave up 5 bases and J gave up 7 bases, with 20 bases separating them. The CDR3 is made up of 15 amino acids. In germline, CDR1 is SGHTA, CDR2 FQGNSA. CDR3 nucleotide sequence: TGTGCCAGCAGCGCACACCAGGGAGGCCGTAGTGGCTACACCTTC. It specifies CASSAHQGGRSGYTF.

This clonotype was picked up a small number of times. The CDR3 DNA sequence: TGTGCCAGCAGTGCAGAAATACGCACCGGGGAGCTGTTTTTT. Translation gives CASSAEIRTGELFF. The gene calls are TRBV6-4 and TRBJ2-2, with no clear D. V shed 4 bases and J shed 4 bases, with 10 bases lying between them. The germline V gene has CDR1 MRHNA and CDR2 SNTAGT. The CDR3 spans 14 residues.

This clonotype occurred a few times. The chain employs TRBV4-2 and TRBJ2-7; no clear D. The germline CDR1 and CDR2 sequences are LGHNA and YNFKEQ. The CDR3 sequence is 13 residues long. Trimming left V 0 bases short and J 4 bases short, with 7 bases between. CDR3 coding DNA: TGTGCCAGCAGCCAAGATCTGGAATACGAGCAGTACTTC. The encoded protein is CASSQDLEYEQYF.

This clonotype was seen at least ten times. This chain connects TRBV3-1 to TRBJ1-1, with D perhaps TRBD1 (5 bases). V was cut by 3 bases and J by 1 base, with 6 bases left in between. Looked up from germline, CDR1 is LGHDT and CDR2 is YNNKEL (reference sequence). The CDR3 is 13 residues long. CDR3 DNA sequence: TGTGCCAGCAGCCACGGGGGGAACACTGAAGCTTTCTTT. This encodes CASSHGGNTEAFF.

The V gene is TRBV29-1, the J gene TRBJ2-3; maybe TRBD1 (6 bases). The V gene's germline CDR1 is SQVTM and CDR2 ANQGSEA. Trimming cost V 7 bases and J 2 bases, with 13 bases left between them. The CDR3 consists of 13 residues. This chain's CDR3 is CSAGQMSTDTQYF. Written as DNA, the CDR3 is TGCAGCGCCGGACAGATGTCCACAGATACGCAGTATTTT.

This clonotype was recorded many times. CDR3 loop: CASSFGSGTGELFF. The CDR3 DNA reads TGTGCCAGCAGTTTCGGGAGCGGCACCGGGGAGCTGTTTTTT. The V gene is TRBV12-3 or TRBV12-4, the J gene TRBJ2-2, with TRBD2 as a possible D gene (6 bases). V shed 3 bases and J shed 4 bases, with 9 bases lying between them. CDR3 size: 14 residues.

This chain joins TRBV5-4 and TRBJ2-3, with D tentatively TRBD2 (5 bases). V shed 0 bases and J shed 4 bases, with 9 bases lying between them. The CDR3 contains 14 residues. The germline V gene has CDR1 SGHNT and CDR2 YYREEE (reference sequence). The CDR3 sequence: CASSLASGPDTQYF. CDR3 coding DNA: TGTGCCAGCAGCTTGGCCAGCGGCCCAGATACGCAGTATTTT.

This clonotype was picked up many times. This chain uses TRBV7-9 with TRBJ1-6; D unclear. Germline CDR1 and CDR2: SEHNR and FQNEAQ (reference sequence). V lost 5 bases and J 14 bases, leaving 13 bases between the germline ends. The CDR3 contains 12 residues. In nucleotides, the CDR3 is TGTGCCAGCAGCCTGGGAGAGTTAGCCCTCCACTTT. Protein product: CASSLGELALHF.

This clonotype has ten or more counts. Here the CDR3 reads CASSLRGHPDTQYF. In DNA form, the CDR3 reads TGTGCCAGCAGCTTAAGGGGGCACCCAGATACGCAGTATTTT. The V and J genes are TRBV7-2 and TRBJ2-3, with 7 positions matching TRBD1. Losses at the gene ends were 2 bases for V and 4 bases for J; bases not matched to a gene: 3. The CDR3 runs 14 residues. Germline CDR1 reads SGHTA; CDR2 reads FQGNSA.

By sample fraction, this clonotype is medium-sized. The chain employs TRBV5-1 and TRBJ2-7; either TRBD1 or TRBD2 may supply D (5 bases each). Germline CDR1 SGHRS, CDR2 YFSETQ. Trimming took off 0 bases at V and 2 bases at J, with 12 bases between the two ends. The CDR3 is 15 amino acids. This chain's CDR3 is CASSLDGTPTYEQYV. The CDR3 nucleotides are TGCGCCAGCAGCTTGGACGGGACCCCCACCTACGAGCAGTACGTC.

This clonotype has more than one count but fewer than ten. The chain has TRBV6-5 and TRBJ2-7; the match to TRBD1 covers 8 bases. Trimming removed 4 bases from V and 7 bases from J; junction bases left unmatched: 6. Germline V lookup: CDR1 MNHEY, CDR2 SVGAGI. CDR3 length: 13 amino acids. DNA of the CDR3: TGTGCCAGCAGTTCAGGGGGCGCGGGTGAGCAGTACGTC. This codes for CASSSGGAGEQYV.

This clonotype occurred many times. The rearrangement uses TRBV7-9 and TRBJ2-5; the match to TRBD2 covers 7 bases. CDR1 is SEHNR, CDR2 FQNEAQ, per germline (reference sequence). V was clipped by 5 bases and J by 3 bases; unmatched bases: 6. The CDR3 length is 14 residues. The CDR3 loop reads CASSDTAGEETQYF. In nucleotides, the CDR3 is TGTGCCAGCAGCGACACGGCGGGGGAAGAGACCCAGTACTTC. Using reference TRBV7-9 and TRBJ2-5 for the parts outside the CDR3, the full variable domain is DTGVSQNPRHKITKRGQNVTFRCDPISEHNRLYWYRQTLGQGPEFLTYFQNEAQLEKSRLLSDRFSAERPKGSFSTLEIQRTEQGDSAMYLCASSDTAGEETQYFGPGTRLLVL.

This clonotype was picked up many times. The gene calls are TRBV7-3 and TRBJ1-1; D is perhaps TRBD1 (5 bases). The CDR3 runs to 16 residues. Trimming shortened V by 2 bases and J by 6 bases, and 19 bases separated the two germline ends. The germline V gene encodes CDR1 SGHTA and CDR2 FQGTGA. CDR3 sequence (DNA): TGTGCCAGCAGCTTAGATGTTGGACAACCCCCGGCTGAAGCTTTCTTT. It yields the protein CASSLDVGQPPAEAFF.

V and J are TRBV5-1 and TRBJ2-4; D perhaps matches TRBD1 (6 bases). The CDR3 is made up of 14 amino acids. CDR1 and CDR2 (germline): SGHRS, YFSETQ. V lost 4 bases and J 6 bases, leaving 14 bases between the germline ends. The CDR3 DNA follows: TGCGCCAGCAGCCCACCAGGGGTGATAAACATTCAGTACTTC. Its protein is CASSPPGVINIQYF.